The TCR beta chain under discussion was sequenced for a study of graft-versus-host responses after intestinal transplantation. Turning to the study itself: Those transplanted obtained multivisceral, liver-intestinal, or isolated intestinal grafts.

Note on this clone: Its antigen is still unknown.

This CDR3 is 14 amino acids long. The V and J ends lost 5 bases and 9 bases, in that order; junction bases with no gene match: 10. The germline gives CDR1 MNHEY, CDR2 SMNVEV (reference sequence). General study points: Across patients carrying graft-donor T cell macrochimerism, allografts held high graft-versus-host to host-versus-graft clonal ratios. Researchers found GvH clones in recipient marrow, and some showed up first in ileum or blood.

Measured with immunoSEQ multiplex PCR; TCRdb has only the in-frame clones, and not every one. The sample shows about 94,000 clones, about 91% of them seen only once. This chain links TRBV27 with TRBJ2-1; 7 bases are shared with TRBD2. The TCR comes from a human donor who received an intestinal transplant. The sequences come from unstimulated CD8+ T cells sorted from spleen or lymph node cells, collected before intestinal transplant. CDR3 sequence reads: CASSPAGVSGEQFF. The CDR3 coding sequence is TGTGCCAGCAGTCCCGCGGGAGTGTCTGGTGAGCAGTTCTTC.